This TCR beta chain was recovered during a study of cytomegalovirus exposure and HLA in healthy donors. Study results and limitations: The classifier reportedly diagnosed cytomegalovirus status with high sensitivity and specificity. Researchers counted around 180 TCR beta chains as cytomegalovirus-associated.

Details on this clone: Its target is not known.

There are 15 residues in the CDR3. Germline V CDR1 and CDR2: SGHRS, YFSETQ. V was pared by 1 base and J by 4 bases, with 3 bases of the junction left unmatched. Repertoires were generated with immunoSEQ multiplex PCR, while TCRdb's copy carries only in-frame clones and drops some. Of some 38,000 clones in the sample, about 93% were seen once. J is TRBJ1-5 and V is TRBV5-1, with TRBD1 matching 9 bases. The TCR sequence derives from a man in his late teens or twenties in good health and CMV-seronegative. The sequencing input was PBMCs. CDR3 sequence reads: CASSLTGGRNQPQHF. CDR3 in DNA: TGCGCCAGCAGCTTGACAGGGGGCAGAAATCAGCCCCAGCATTTT. Full variable domain (remainder filled in from reference TRBV5-1 and TRBJ1-5): KAGVTQTPRYLIKTRGQQVTLSCSPISGHRSVSWYQQTPGQGLQFLFEYFSETQRNKGNFPGRFSGRQFSNSRSEMNVSTLELGDSALYLCASSLTGGRNQPQHFGDGTRLSIL.